What follows describes a single T cell receptor beta chain. Trimming cost V 3 bases and J 4 bases; bases outside gene matches: 8. This CDR3 is 17 amino acids long. Germline V CDR1 and CDR2: LNHDA, SQIVND (reference sequence). Using immunoSEQ multiplex PCR, the repertoire was profiled, and TCRdb retains in-frame clones only, with some absent. The sample carries approximately 120,000 clones, roughly four fifths recorded once. The data were taken from a study of radiation and T cells in renal cell carcinoma. The sample's time point: baseline pretreatment blood. The sample's treatment: 15 Gy SBRT to primary tumor, nephrectomy 4 weeks later.

The sequenced sample was blood, obtained from a patient whose treatment included radiotherapy and nephrectomy. This chain links TRBV19 with TRBJ2-3; 12 nucleotides agree with TRBD1. The TCR comes from a woman aged 55-69 years with renal cell carcinoma. CDR3 sequence reads: CASSIRGGTGGSDTQYF. DNA of the CDR3: TGTGCCAGTAGTATTCGGGGAGGGACAGGGGGCTCAGATACGCAGTATTTT.